The source of this TCR beta chain is a study of beta chain features in type 1 diabetes. This clone was seen more than once but under ten times. CDR1 SGHAT and CDR2 FQNNGV come from the germline V gene. The CDR3 extends over 14 amino acids. Between the trimmed V and J ends, which lost 1 base and 4 bases, there was a span of 10 bases. Isolated RNA was reverse transcribed in full, so expressed TCRB transcripts were sequenced. Libraries were prepared by immunoSEQ multiplex PCR; TCRdb keeps only in-frame clonotypes and omits some of them. The sample lists 900,000 or so clones, roughly 15% occurring once. This chain links TRBV11-2 with TRBJ1-2, with no clear D. This TCR derives from a woman younger than 35 in good health. The specimen sequenced was naive CD4+ T cells from blood. The CDR3 sequence is CASSLASTLYGYTF. The CDR3 region has the DNA TGTGCCAGCAGCTTAGCCTCAACCCTCTATGGCTACACCTTC.